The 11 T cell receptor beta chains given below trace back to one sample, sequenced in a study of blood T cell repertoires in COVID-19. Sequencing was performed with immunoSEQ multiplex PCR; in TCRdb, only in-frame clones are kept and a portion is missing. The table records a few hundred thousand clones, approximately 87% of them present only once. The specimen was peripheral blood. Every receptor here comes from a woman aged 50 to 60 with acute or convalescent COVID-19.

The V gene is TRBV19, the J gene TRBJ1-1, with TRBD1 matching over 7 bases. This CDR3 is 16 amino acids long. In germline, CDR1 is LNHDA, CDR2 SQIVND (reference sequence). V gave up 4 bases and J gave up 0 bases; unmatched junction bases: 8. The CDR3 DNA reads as TGTGCCAGTAGTAGAACCCGGGACAGACTGAACACTGAAGCTTTCTTT. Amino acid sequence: CASSRTRDRLNTEAFF.

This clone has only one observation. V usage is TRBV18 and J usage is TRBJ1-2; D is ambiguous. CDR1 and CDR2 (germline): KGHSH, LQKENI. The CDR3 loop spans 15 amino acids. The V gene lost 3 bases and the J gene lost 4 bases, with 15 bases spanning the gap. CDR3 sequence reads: CASSPILEGAYGYTF. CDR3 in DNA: TGTGCCAGCTCACCGATACTTGAGGGCGCCTATGGCTACACCTTC.

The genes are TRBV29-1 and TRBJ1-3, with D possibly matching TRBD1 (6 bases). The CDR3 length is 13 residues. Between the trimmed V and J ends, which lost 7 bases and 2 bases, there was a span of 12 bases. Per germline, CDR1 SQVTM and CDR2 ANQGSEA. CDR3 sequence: CSAQDSPGNTIYF. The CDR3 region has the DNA TGCAGCGCCCAGGACAGTCCTGGAAACACCATATATTTT.

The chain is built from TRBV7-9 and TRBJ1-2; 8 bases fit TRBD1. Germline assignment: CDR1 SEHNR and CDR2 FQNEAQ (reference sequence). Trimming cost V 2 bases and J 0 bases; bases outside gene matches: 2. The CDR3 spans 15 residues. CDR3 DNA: TGTGCCAGCAGCTTACGGGGACAGGCTAACTATGGCTACACCTTC. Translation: CASSLRGQANYGYTF.

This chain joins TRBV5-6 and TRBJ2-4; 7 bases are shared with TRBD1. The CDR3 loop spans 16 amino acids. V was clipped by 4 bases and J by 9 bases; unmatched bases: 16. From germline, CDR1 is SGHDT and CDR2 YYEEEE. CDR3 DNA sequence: TGTGCCAGCAGCGACCGGGACAGCCTGTGGGGTGGCATTCAGTACTTC. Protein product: CASSDRDSLWGGIQYF. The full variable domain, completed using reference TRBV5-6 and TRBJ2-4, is DAGVTQSPTHLIKTRGQQVTLRCSPKSGHDTVSWYQQALGQGPQFIFQYYEEEERQRGNFPDRFSGHQFPNYSSELNVNALLLGDSALYLCASSDRDSLWGGIQYFGAGTRLSVL.

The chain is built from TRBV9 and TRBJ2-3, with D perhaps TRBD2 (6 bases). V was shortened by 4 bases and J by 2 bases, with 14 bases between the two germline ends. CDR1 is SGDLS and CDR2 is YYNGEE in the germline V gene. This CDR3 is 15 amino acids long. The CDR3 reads CASSSGLLFTDTQYF. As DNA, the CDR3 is TGTGCCAGCAGCTCGGGACTCCTCTTCACAGATACGCAGTATTTT. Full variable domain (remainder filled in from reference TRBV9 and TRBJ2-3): DSGVTQTPKHLITATGQRVTLRCSPRSGDLSVYWYQQSLDQGLQFLIQYYNGEERAKGNILERFSAQQFPDLHSELNLSSLELGDSALYFCASSSGLLFTDTQYFGPGTRLTVL.

The CDR3 bases are TGTGCCAGCAGTTACTCGTTGACAGGTCTCTTTCGCTACACCTTC. Residues: CASSYSLTGLFRYTF. The chain joins TRBV6-5 to TRBJ1-2; tentatively, D is TRBD1 (6 bases). The germline CDR1 and CDR2 sequences are MNHEY and SVGAGI. Trimming stripped 0 bases from V and 9 bases from J, with 17 bases between. The CDR3 has 15 residues.

DNA of the CDR3: TGTGCCAGCAGCCCCCCAGGGCCAGATACGCAGTATTTT. Protein sequence: CASSPPGPDTQYF. The chain links TRBV11-3 to TRBJ2-3, with D perhaps TRBD1 (5 bases). The length of the CDR3 is 13 residues. In germline, CDR1 is SGHNT, CDR2 YENEEA. The V end was cut by 5 bases, the J end by 4 bases, with 10 bases between.

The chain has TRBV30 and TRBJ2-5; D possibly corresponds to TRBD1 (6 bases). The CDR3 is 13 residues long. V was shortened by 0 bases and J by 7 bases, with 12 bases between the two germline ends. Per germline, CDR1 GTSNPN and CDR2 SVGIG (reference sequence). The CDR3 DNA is TGTGCCTGGAGTGTGAAGGGGGTTGGGACCCAGTACTTC. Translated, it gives CAWSVKGVGTQYF.

CDR3 sequence reads: CASSPPTLGGTGELFF. CDR3 DNA: TGTGCCAGCTCACCACCAACCCTTGGCGGTACCGGGGAGCTGTTTTTT. This chain uses TRBV18 with TRBJ2-2; D gene unclear. CDR1 and CDR2 from the germline V gene are KGHSH and LQKENI. V lost 0 bases and J lost 5, with 13 bases in between. The CDR3 totals 16 residues.

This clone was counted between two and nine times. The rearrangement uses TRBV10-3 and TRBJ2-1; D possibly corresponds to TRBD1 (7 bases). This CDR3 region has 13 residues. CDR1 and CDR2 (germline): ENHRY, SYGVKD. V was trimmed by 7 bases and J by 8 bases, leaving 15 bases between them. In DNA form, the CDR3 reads TGTGCCATCATGGAGGGGGCGGACTATGAGCAGTTCTTC. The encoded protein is CAIMEGADYEQFF.